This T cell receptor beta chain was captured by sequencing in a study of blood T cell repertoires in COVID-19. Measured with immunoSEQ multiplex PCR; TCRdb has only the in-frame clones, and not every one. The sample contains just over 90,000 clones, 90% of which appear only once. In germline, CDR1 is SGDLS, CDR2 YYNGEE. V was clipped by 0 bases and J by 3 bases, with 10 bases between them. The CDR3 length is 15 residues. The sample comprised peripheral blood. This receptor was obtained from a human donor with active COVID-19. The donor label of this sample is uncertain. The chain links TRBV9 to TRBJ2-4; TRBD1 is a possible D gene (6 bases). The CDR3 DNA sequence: TGTGCCAGCAGCGTAGAAACAGGGAGCAAAAACATTCAGTACTTC. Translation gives CASSVETGSKNIQYF. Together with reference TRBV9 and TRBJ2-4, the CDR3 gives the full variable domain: DSGVTQTPKHLITATGQRVTLRCSPRSGDLSVYWYQQSLDQGLQFLIQYYNGEERAKGNILERFSAQQFPDLHSELNLSSLELGDSALYFCASSVETGSKNIQYFGAGTRLSVL.